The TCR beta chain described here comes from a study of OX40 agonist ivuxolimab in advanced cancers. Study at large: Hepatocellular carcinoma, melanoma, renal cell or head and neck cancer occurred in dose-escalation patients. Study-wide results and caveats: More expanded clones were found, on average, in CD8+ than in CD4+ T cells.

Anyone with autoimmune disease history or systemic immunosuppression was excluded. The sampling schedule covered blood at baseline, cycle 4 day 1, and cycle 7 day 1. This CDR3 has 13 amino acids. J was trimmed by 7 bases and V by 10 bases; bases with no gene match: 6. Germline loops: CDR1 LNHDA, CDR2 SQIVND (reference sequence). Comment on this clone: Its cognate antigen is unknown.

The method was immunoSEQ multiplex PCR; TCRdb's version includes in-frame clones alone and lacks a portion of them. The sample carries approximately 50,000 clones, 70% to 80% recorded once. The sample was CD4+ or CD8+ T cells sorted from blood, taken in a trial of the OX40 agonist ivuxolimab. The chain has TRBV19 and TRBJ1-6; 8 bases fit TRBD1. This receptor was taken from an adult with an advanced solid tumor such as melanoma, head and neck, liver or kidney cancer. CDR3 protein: CAIQDRENSPLHF. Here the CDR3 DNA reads TGTGCCATCCAGGACAGGGAGAATTCACCCCTCCACTTT.